This is a list of T cell receptor beta chains from one sample in a study of blood T cell repertoires in COVID-19. Clones were read by immunoSEQ multiplex PCR, and TCRdb kept only the in-frame ones, dropping some. The sample lists 200,000 to 250,000 clones, 80% occurring once. What was sequenced was peripheral blood. The receptors derive from a human donor in a cohort sampled during active COVID-19. Each CDR3 is given with its conserved first and last residue. The D gene is left open where the match is weak. A clone size is listed for some rows: how often the clone was seen (once, few, many), or a class if it is expanded.

CDR3nt: TGTGCCAGCAGTTTGGGACAATCGAACACTGAAGCTTTCTTT
CDR3aa: CASSLGQSNTEAFF
j_gene: TRBJ1-1
d_gene: NA
v_gene: TRBV7-2
abundance: few

CDR3nt: TGTGCCAGTAGTCCATCGAGGGAGTATGGCTACACCTTC
CDR3aa: CASSPSREYGYTF
j_gene: TRBJ1-2
d_gene: NA
v_gene: TRBV19
abundance: NA

CDR3nt: TGTGCCAGCAGCGGCAGGGGCAATCAGCCCCAGCATTTT
CDR3aa: CASSGRGNQPQHF
j_gene: TRBJ1-5
d_gene: NA
v_gene: TRBV5-6
abundance: NA

CDR3nt: TGTGCCAGCAGCTTGTGGCGGATGAGAGTGAATGGCTACACCTTC
CDR3aa: CASSLWRMRVNGYTF
j_gene: TRBJ1-2
d_gene: NA
v_gene: TRBV5-8
abundance: NA

CDR3nt: TGTGCCAGCAGACCAGACAGGGTTCCCACTGAAGCTTTCTTT
CDR3aa: CASRPDRVPTEAFF
j_gene: TRBJ1-1
d_gene: TRBD1
v_gene: TRBV2
abundance: many

CDR3nt: TGTGCCAGTACCGGGAATGAAAAACTGTTTTTT
CDR3aa: CASTGNEKLFF
j_gene: TRBJ1-4
d_gene: NA
v_gene: TRBV19
abundance: NA

CDR3nt: TGTGCCAGCAGTTACTCGAGGGGGATTGGCTACACCTTC
CDR3aa: CASSYSRGIGYTF
j_gene: TRBJ1-2
d_gene: NA
v_gene: TRBV6-5
abundance: NA

CDR3nt: TGTGCCAGCAGTTGGACTAGCGGGGGGGTGAACACCGGGGAGCTGTTTTTT
CDR3aa: CASSWTSGGVNTGELFF
j_gene: TRBJ2-2
d_gene: TRBD2
v_gene: TRBV28
abundance: NA

CDR3nt: TGTGCCAGCTCACCCGGGACAGACAACTATGGCTACACCTTC
CDR3aa: CASSPGTDNYGYTF
j_gene: TRBJ1-2
d_gene: TRBD1
v_gene: TRBV18
abundance: NA

CDR3nt: TGTGCTAGTGGTTTCCGACTACTCCACAACACCGGGGAGCTGTTTTTT
CDR3aa: CASGFRLLHNTGELFF
j_gene: TRBJ2-2
d_gene: NA
v_gene: TRBV12-5
abundance: NA

CDR3nt: TGTGCCAGCAGTCCCCCGACAGGAAAAGAGACCCAGTACTTC
CDR3aa: CASSPPTGKETQYF
j_gene: TRBJ2-5
d_gene: NA
v_gene: TRBV28
abundance: few

CDR3nt: TGTGCCAGCAGCCGCGACGCGGCTGGACAGGGGTCAAACACCATATATTTT
CDR3aa: CASSRDAAGQGSNTIYF
j_gene: TRBJ1-3
d_gene: TRBD1
v_gene: TRBV7-9
abundance: NA

CDR3nt: TGTGCCAGTACCTACGACAGGAACTATGGCTACACCTTC
CDR3aa: CASTYDRNYGYTF
j_gene: TRBJ1-2
d_gene: NA
v_gene: TRBV19
abundance: NA

CDR3nt: TGTGCCAGCAGTTACTCGAGCGGGCAGAGCTCCTACGAGCAGTACTTC
CDR3aa: CASSYSSGQSSYEQYF
j_gene: TRBJ2-7
d_gene: NA
v_gene: TRBV6-5
abundance: NA

CDR3nt: TGTGCCAGCAGCGGACAGGGCGCTTCACCCCTCCACTTT
CDR3aa: CASSGQGASPLHF
j_gene: TRBJ1-6
d_gene: TRBD1
v_gene: TRBV6-6
abundance: few

CDR3nt: TGTGCCAGCAGCTTGGGGCCTAGCGGTCCCACAGATACGCAGTATTTT
CDR3aa: CASSLGPSGPTDTQYF
j_gene: TRBJ2-3
d_gene: TRBD2
v_gene: TRBV5-4
abundance: NA

CDR3nt: TGTGCCTGCGGGGGCGGAAACTATGGCTACACCTTC
CDR3aa: CACGGGNYGYTF
j_gene: TRBJ1-2
d_gene: NA
v_gene: TRBV27
abundance: NA

CDR3nt: TGTGCCAGCAGTCCCTTCCCTGATCAGCCCCAGCATTTT
CDR3aa: CASSPFPDQPQHF
j_gene: TRBJ1-5
d_gene: NA
v_gene: TRBV6-6
abundance: few

CDR3nt: TGTGCCATCAGTACTGGACAGGGGAACTATGGCTACACCTTC
CDR3aa: CAISTGQGNYGYTF
j_gene: TRBJ1-2
d_gene: TRBD1
v_gene: TRBV10-3
abundance: NA

CDR3nt: TGTGCCACCAGCAGAGATAGACTCCAAGAGACCCAGTACTTC
CDR3aa: CATSRDRLQETQYF
j_gene: TRBJ2-5
d_gene: NA
v_gene: TRBV15
abundance: NA

CDR3nt: TGCGCCAGCAGTGAGTCAGGTCTGGGTAGTTACAGCTACGAGCAGTACTTC
CDR3aa: CASSESGLGSYSYEQYF
j_gene: TRBJ2-7
d_gene: NA
v_gene: TRBV10-2
abundance: NA

CDR3nt: TGTGCCAGCAGGCTGGGAGCGGGCTCCTACGAGCAGTACTTC
CDR3aa: CASRLGAGSYEQYF
j_gene: TRBJ2-7
d_gene: NA
v_gene: TRBV28
abundance: NA

CDR3nt: TGCGCCAGCAGCTCGGCAGGGATTAATGAAAAACTGTTTTTT
CDR3aa: CASSSAGINEKLFF
j_gene: TRBJ1-4
d_gene: NA
v_gene: TRBV5-1
abundance: NA

CDR3nt: TGTGCCAGCAGCGTAGACTTGTACACTGAAGCTTTCTTT
CDR3aa: CASSVDLYTEAFF
j_gene: TRBJ1-1
d_gene: NA
v_gene: TRBV9
abundance: once

CDR3nt: TGTGCCAGCCGTCCGGTCATCTCTGGAAACACCATATATTTT
CDR3aa: CASRPVISGNTIYF
j_gene: TRBJ1-3
d_gene: NA
v_gene: TRBV2
abundance: NA

CDR3nt: TGTGCCAGCAGTTGGACAGGGACCTACGAGCAGTACTTC
CDR3aa: CASSWTGTYEQYF
j_gene: TRBJ2-7
d_gene: TRBD1
v_gene: TRBV12-3/TRBV12-4
abundance: NA

CDR3nt: TGTGCCAGCAGCTTTTACTCAAGGGGGACAGATACGCAGTATTTT
CDR3aa: CASSFYSRGTDTQYF
j_gene: TRBJ2-3
d_gene: NA
v_gene: TRBV11-2
abundance: NA

CDR3nt: TGTGCCAGCAGTGCCTGGACTAGCGGGAGGGCCTATTGTAACGGGGAGCTGTTTTTT
CDR3aa: CASSAWTSGRAYCNGELFF
j_gene: TRBJ2-2
d_gene: TRBD2
v_gene: TRBV6-4
abundance: many

CDR3nt: TGTGCCAGCCACTACGACAGGGGGCGCGTAAAACTGTTTTTT
CDR3aa: CASHYDRGRVKLFF
j_gene: TRBJ1-4
d_gene: TRBD1
v_gene: TRBV6-5
abundance: NA

CDR3nt: TGCGCCAGCAGCTTGGAGGCGGGCCGCTACGAGCAGTACTTC
CDR3aa: CASSLEAGRYEQYF
j_gene: TRBJ2-7
d_gene: NA
v_gene: TRBV5-1
abundance: NA

CDR3nt: TGTGCCACCAGTGATCTAAGCAACACCATATATTTT
CDR3aa: CATSDLSNTIYF
j_gene: TRBJ1-3
d_gene: NA
v_gene: TRBV24-1
abundance: NA

CDR3nt: TGTGCCAGCAGCTCGGACAGGGGTTTTGCAACTAATGAAAAACTGTTTTTT
CDR3aa: CASSSDRGFATNEKLFF
j_gene: TRBJ1-4
d_gene: TRBD1
v_gene: TRBV11-2
abundance: NA

CDR3nt: TGTGCCAGCAGCTCTAGCGGGGGGGCCCAAGAGACCCAGTACTTC
CDR3aa: CASSSSGGAQETQYF
j_gene: TRBJ2-5
d_gene: TRBD2
v_gene: TRBV7-8
abundance: NA

CDR3nt: TGCGCCAGCAGCCAAGCCGGTCAGGAAGGCGAGCAGTACTTC
CDR3aa: CASSQAGQEGEQYF
j_gene: TRBJ2-7
d_gene: NA
v_gene: TRBV4-1
abundance: NA

CDR3nt: TGTGCCAGCAGGTCTTCCCAGACAGGGACCAATGGCTACACCTTC
CDR3aa: CASRSSQTGTNGYTF
j_gene: TRBJ1-2
d_gene: TRBD1
v_gene: TRBV6-6
abundance: NA

CDR3nt: TGTGCCAGCAGCTTAGATTCACAGAAGGGGGAGCAGTACTTC
CDR3aa: CASSLDSQKGEQYF
j_gene: TRBJ2-7
d_gene: NA
v_gene: TRBV7-2
abundance: NA

CDR3nt: TGTGCCAGCAGCGCGAGGGGGCGCGGGGCCACTGAAGCTTTCTTT
CDR3aa: CASSARGRGATEAFF
j_gene: TRBJ1-1
d_gene: TRBD1
v_gene: TRBV9
abundance: NA

CDR3nt: TGTGCCAGCAGCGCCCCCGTGAGGGGGAGTGGCTACACCTTC
CDR3aa: CASSAPVRGSGYTF
j_gene: TRBJ1-2
d_gene: NA
v_gene: TRBV9
abundance: NA

CDR3nt: TGTGCCAGCAGTTACTCGACTGTAGACACTGAAGCTTTCTTT
CDR3aa: CASSYSTVDTEAFF
j_gene: TRBJ1-1
d_gene: NA
v_gene: TRBV6-2/TRBV6-3
abundance: NA

CDR3nt: TGTGCCACCAGTCCCGCGGGTGGTATGTTCGATACGCAGTATTTT
CDR3aa: CATSPAGGMFDTQYF
j_gene: TRBJ2-3
d_gene: NA
v_gene: TRBV24-1
abundance: NA

CDR3nt: TGTGCCAGCAAAGGACAGCTTAATGAAAAACTGTTTTTT
CDR3aa: CASKGQLNEKLFF
j_gene: TRBJ1-4
d_gene: NA
v_gene: TRBV5-4
abundance: NA

CDR3nt: TGTGCCACCAGTGACCCGGGACAGGGGGACAATGAGCAGTTCTTC
CDR3aa: CATSDPGQGDNEQFF
j_gene: TRBJ2-1
d_gene: TRBD1
v_gene: TRBV24-1
abundance: few

CDR3nt: TGTGCCAGCAGCGTGGGCAGGGTCCACAATGAGCAGTTCTTC
CDR3aa: CASSVGRVHNEQFF
j_gene: TRBJ2-1
d_gene: NA
v_gene: TRBV9
abundance: NA

CDR3nt: TGCGCCAGCAGCCAAGATGGCCGACAGGGTTTTAGCTCTGGAAACACCATATATTTT
CDR3aa: CASSQDGRQGFSSGNTIYF
j_gene: TRBJ1-3
d_gene: TRBD1
v_gene: TRBV4-3
abundance: NA

CDR3nt: TGTGCCAGTAGTATAGGCAGGGTAGTGAGTGAGACCCAGTACTTC
CDR3aa: CASSIGRVVSETQYF
j_gene: TRBJ2-5
d_gene: NA
v_gene: TRBV19
abundance: many

CDR3nt: TGCGCCAGCAGCATTCGGGTCGACAGGACGGATAATTCACCCCTCCACTTT
CDR3aa: CASSIRVDRTDNSPLHF
j_gene: TRBJ1-6
d_gene: NA
v_gene: TRBV4-1
abundance: NA

CDR3nt: TGTGCCAGCAGCTTGGGTAGCTGGGGGCAGGGACCCGATACGCAGTATTTT
CDR3aa: CASSLGSWGQGPDTQYF
j_gene: TRBJ2-3
d_gene: NA
v_gene: TRBV11-2
abundance: once

CDR3nt: TGTGCCAGCAGCCAACCTCTCGGGGGTTTCGGCTATGGCTACACCTTC
CDR3aa: CASSQPLGGFGYGYTF
j_gene: TRBJ1-2
d_gene: NA
v_gene: TRBV4-2
abundance: few

CDR3nt: TGTGCCAGCAGGGGACAGTCTGGAAACACCATATATTTT
CDR3aa: CASRGQSGNTIYF
j_gene: TRBJ1-3
d_gene: TRBD1
v_gene: TRBV2
abundance: NA

CDR3nt: TGTGCCAGCAGCCCACAGGGGGGAAACACCATATATTTT
CDR3aa: CASSPQGGNTIYF
j_gene: TRBJ1-3
d_gene: TRBD1
v_gene: TRBV3-1/TRBV3-2
abundance: once

CDR3nt: TGTGCCATCAGTCCAGGGGATTTAACTAATGAAAAACTGTTTTTT
CDR3aa: CAISPGDLTNEKLFF
j_gene: TRBJ1-4
d_gene: NA
v_gene: TRBV10-3
abundance: NA

CDR3nt: TGCGCCAGCAGCTTGAGTCCGGGGGAAGAGCAGTACTTC
CDR3aa: CASSLSPGEEQYF
j_gene: TRBJ2-7
d_gene: NA
v_gene: TRBV5-1
abundance: NA

CDR3nt: TGTGCCAGCAGTTCCTGGACAGGGGGGAATCAGCCCCAGCATTTT
CDR3aa: CASSSWTGGNQPQHF
j_gene: TRBJ1-5
d_gene: TRBD1
v_gene: TRBV28
abundance: NA

CDR3nt: TGTGCCAGCAGCACTAGCGGGAGAGGGGATGAGCAGTTCTTC
CDR3aa: CASSTSGRGDEQFF
j_gene: TRBJ2-1
d_gene: NA
v_gene: TRBV21-1
abundance: NA

CDR3nt: TGTGCCAGCAGTTATTCGTCGGGGGGATCTGAGCAGTTCTTC
CDR3aa: CASSYSSGGSEQFF
j_gene: TRBJ2-1
d_gene: TRBD2
v_gene: TRBV6-2/TRBV6-3
abundance: NA

CDR3nt: TGCAGCGTTCAACTAGCTGGCGGGGAGCAGTACTTC
CDR3aa: CSVQLAGGEQYF
j_gene: TRBJ2-7
d_gene: NA
v_gene: TRBV29-1
abundance: once

CDR3nt: TGTGCCAGCAGCCCCAGACAGAGCTCCTACGAGCAGTACTTC
CDR3aa: CASSPRQSSYEQYF
j_gene: TRBJ2-7
d_gene: NA
v_gene: TRBV9
abundance: NA